A single sample is the source of the 6 T cell receptor beta chains below, sequenced in a study of T cell repertoires in cytomegalovirus infection. TCRdb reprocessed the reads via MiXCR and lists one record per CDR3 protein. The sample consists of nearly 450,000 distinct CDR3 sequences, approximately 30% of them appearing once. The specimen sequenced was PBMCs. The receptors shown here come from a human donor in good health (CMV status not recorded). Some clones in this sample may be carry-over from other donors' samples.

V is TRBV6-8 and J is TRBJ1-3; D is unresolved. The CDR3 covers 17 residues. CDR1 is MNHGY, CDR2 SAAAGT, per germline. The V gene lost 0 bases and the J gene lost 0 bases, with 12 bases spanning the gap. CDR3 bases: TGTGCCAGCAGTTACTCAACGGCTGCTGCCTCTGGAAACACCATATATTTT. This gives the protein CASSYSTAAASGNTIYF.

This clonotype was counted many times. The rearrangement uses TRBV28 and TRBJ1-3, with a possible D match to TRBD1 (5 bases). CDR3 length: 14 amino acids. Trimming took off 4 bases at V and 1 base at J, with 8 bases between the two ends. Germline CDR1 MDHEN, CDR2 SYDVKM. This CDR3 reads CASSSGTSGNTIYF. CDR3 coding DNA: TGTGCCAGCAGTTCCGGGACTTCTGGAAACACCATATATTTT.

Of note for this clonotype: One junction end disagrees with the germline gene, perhaps due to a read error. The J gene is TRBJ2-7, the V gene TRBV23-1; 12 bases are shared with TRBD1. TRBV23-1 is identified as an open reading frame with a role that is uncertain. The CDR3 loop spans 15 amino acids. The CDR3 DNA reads TGCGCCAGCACTCAGAGGGGACAGGGGGCCTACGAGCAGTCCTTC. It is translated as CASTQRGQGAYEQSF.

This clonotype was seen more than once but under ten times. The chain uses TRBV12-3 or TRBV12-4 and TRBJ1-1, with no clear D. V lost 8 bases and J lost 5, with 12 bases in between. The CDR3 runs to 12 residues. CDR3 sequence: CASLLGKTEAFF. The CDR3 DNA reads TGTGCCAGCCTCTTAGGAAAAACTGAAGCTTTCTTT.

The sample holds many counts of this clonotype. CDR3 nucleotides: TGTGCCAGCAGCTTAGGTGCGCGGCAGTACTTC. Protein product: CASSLGARQYF. The chain links TRBV7-2 to TRBJ2-7; D not resolved. Germline V gene sequence: CDR1 SGHTA, CDR2 FQGNSA. This CDR3 contains 11 residues. Trimming took off 1 base at V and 9 bases at J, with 7 bases between the two ends.

This clonotype was counted many times. The gene calls are TRBV7-6 and TRBJ2-7; TRBD2 might be the D (6 bases). CDR1 and CDR2 from the germline V gene are SGHVS and FNYEAQ. CDR3 length equals 14 residues. Deletions cut 0 bases from V and 2 bases from J, with 8 bases between. The CDR3 reads CASSLAGGTYEQYF. The CDR3 nucleotides read TGTGCCAGCAGCTTAGCGGGGGGAACCTACGAGCAGTACTTC.